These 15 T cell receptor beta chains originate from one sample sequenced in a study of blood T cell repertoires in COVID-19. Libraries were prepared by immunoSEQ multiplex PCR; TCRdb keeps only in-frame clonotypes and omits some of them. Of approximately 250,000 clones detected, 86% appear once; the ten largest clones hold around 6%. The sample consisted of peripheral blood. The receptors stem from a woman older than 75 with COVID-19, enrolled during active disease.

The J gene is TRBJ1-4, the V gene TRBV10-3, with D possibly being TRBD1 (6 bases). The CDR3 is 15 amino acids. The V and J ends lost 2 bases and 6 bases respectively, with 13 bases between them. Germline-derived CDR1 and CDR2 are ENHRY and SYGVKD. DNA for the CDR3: TGTGCCATCAGTGAGCAGACAGGAGCGTATGAAAAACTGTTTTTT. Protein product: CAISEQTGAYEKLFF.

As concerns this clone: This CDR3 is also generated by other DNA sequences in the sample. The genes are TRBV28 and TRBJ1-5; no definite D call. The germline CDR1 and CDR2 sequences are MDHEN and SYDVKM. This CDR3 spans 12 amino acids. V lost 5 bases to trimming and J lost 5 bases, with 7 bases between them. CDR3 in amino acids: CASSIVYQPQHF. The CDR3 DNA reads TGTGCCAGCAGTATTGTCTATCAGCCCCAGCATTTT.

CDR3 DNA sequence: TGTGCCAGCAGTCCCCGTCGGACAGAAAACACTGAAGCTTTCTTT. It specifies CASSPRRTENTEAFF. The J gene is TRBJ1-1, the V gene TRBV2; TRBD1 is a possible D gene (6 bases). V was pared by 5 bases and J by 2 bases, with 15 bases between. The CDR3 is 15 residues long. Germline V gives CDR1 SNHLY, CDR2 FYNNEI. The complete variable domain, with remaining parts taken from reference TRBV2 and TRBJ1-1, reads EPEVTQTPSHQVTQMGQEVILRCVPISNHLYFYWYRQILGQKVEFLVSFYNNEISEKSEIFDDQFSVERPDGSNFTLKIRSTKLEDSAMYFCASSPRRTENTEAFFGQGTRLTVV.

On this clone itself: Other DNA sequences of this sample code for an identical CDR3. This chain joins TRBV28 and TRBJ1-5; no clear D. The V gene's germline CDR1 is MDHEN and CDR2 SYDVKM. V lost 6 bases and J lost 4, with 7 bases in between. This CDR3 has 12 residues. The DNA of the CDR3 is TGTGCCAGCAGGGGAGGGAATCAGCCCCAGCATTTT. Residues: CASRGGNQPQHF.

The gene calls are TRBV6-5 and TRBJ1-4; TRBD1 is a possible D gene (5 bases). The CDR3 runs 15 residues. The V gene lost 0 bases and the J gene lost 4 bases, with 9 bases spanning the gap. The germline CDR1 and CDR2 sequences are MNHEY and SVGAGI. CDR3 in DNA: TGTGCCAGCAGTTACTCTCAGGGATTTAATGAAAAACTGTTTTTT. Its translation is CASSYSQGFNEKLFF.

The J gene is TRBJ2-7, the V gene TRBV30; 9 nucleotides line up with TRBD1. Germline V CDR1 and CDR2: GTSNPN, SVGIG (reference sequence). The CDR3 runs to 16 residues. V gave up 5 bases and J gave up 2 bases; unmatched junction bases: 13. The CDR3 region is CAWPTRDRENPYEQYV. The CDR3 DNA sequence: TGTGCCTGGCCCACCCGGGACAGGGAGAACCCCTACGAGCAGTACGTC.

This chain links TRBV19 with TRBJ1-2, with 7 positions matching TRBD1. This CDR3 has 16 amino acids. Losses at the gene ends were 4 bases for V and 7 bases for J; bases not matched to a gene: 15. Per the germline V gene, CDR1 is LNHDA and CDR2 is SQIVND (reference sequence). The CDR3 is CASSTQGTASGVGYTF. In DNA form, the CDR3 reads TGTGCCAGTAGTACACAGGGGACAGCTTCGGGGGTTGGCTACACCTTC.

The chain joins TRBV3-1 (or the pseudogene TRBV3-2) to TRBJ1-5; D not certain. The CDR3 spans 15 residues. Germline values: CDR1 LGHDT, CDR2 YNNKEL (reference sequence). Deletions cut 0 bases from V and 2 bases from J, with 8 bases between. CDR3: CASSQDMSGNQPQHF. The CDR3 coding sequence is TGTGCCAGCAGCCAAGACATGTCGGGCAATCAGCCCCAGCATTTT.

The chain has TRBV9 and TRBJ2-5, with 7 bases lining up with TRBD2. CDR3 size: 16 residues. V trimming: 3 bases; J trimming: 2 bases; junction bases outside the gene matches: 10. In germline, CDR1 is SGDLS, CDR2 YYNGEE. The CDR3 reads CASSAGSSGHQETQYF. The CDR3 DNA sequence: TGTGCCAGCAGCGCTGGATCTAGCGGCCATCAAGAGACCCAGTACTTC.

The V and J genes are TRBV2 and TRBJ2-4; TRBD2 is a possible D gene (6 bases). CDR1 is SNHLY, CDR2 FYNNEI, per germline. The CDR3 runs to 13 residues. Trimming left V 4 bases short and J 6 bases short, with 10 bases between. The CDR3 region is CASSAPEGNIQYF. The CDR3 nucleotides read TGTGCCAGCAGTGCTCCGGAGGGAAACATTCAGTACTTC.

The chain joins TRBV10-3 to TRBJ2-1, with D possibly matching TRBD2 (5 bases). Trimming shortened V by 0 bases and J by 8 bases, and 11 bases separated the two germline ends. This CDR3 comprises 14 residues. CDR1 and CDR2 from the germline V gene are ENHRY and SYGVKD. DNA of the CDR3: TGTGCCATCAGTGAGTCGAACCGGGGAGATGAGCAGTTCTTC. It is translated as CAISESNRGDEQFF.

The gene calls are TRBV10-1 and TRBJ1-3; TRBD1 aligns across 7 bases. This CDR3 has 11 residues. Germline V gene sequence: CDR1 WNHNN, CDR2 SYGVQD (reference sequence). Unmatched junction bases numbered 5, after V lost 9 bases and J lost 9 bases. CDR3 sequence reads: CARRRDSTIYF. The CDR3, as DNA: TGCGCCAGACGCCGGGACAGCACCATATATTTT.

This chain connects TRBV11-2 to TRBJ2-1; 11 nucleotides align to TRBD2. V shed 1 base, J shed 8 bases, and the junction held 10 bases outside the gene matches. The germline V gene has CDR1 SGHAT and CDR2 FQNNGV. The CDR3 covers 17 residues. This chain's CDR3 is CASSLALPSGGSDEQFF. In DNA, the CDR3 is TGTGCCAGCAGCTTAGCCCTGCCTAGCGGGGGGTCCGATGAGCAGTTCTTC.

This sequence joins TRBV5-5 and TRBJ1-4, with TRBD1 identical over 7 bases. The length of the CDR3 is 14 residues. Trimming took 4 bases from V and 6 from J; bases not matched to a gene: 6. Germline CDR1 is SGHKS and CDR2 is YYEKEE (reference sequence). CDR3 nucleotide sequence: TGTGCCAGCAGCCCGGGACAGATTGATGAAAAACTGTTTTTT. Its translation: CASSPGQIDEKLFF.

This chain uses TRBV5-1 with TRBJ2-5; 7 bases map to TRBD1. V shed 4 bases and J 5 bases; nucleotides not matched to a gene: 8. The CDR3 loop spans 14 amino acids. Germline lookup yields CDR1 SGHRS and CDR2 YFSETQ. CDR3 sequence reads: CASSHTGEGETQYF. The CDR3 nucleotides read TGCGCCAGCAGCCATACAGGGGAAGGCGAGACCCAGTACTTC.